The T cell receptor (beta chain) under discussion was sequenced for a study of control samples from healthy donors and cancer patients. V was pared by 4 bases and J by 6 bases, with 6 bases between. Germline lookup yields CDR1 LGHDT and CDR2 YNNKEL (reference sequence). CDR3 length: 11 residues. Assay: immunoSEQ multiplex PCR; the TCRdb copy retains only in-frame clones and omits some. The sample carries about 220,000 clones, roughly 94% recorded once. The J gene is TRBJ1-1, the V gene TRBV3-1 (or the pseudogene TRBV3-2); unclear D gene. What was sequenced was blood. This receptor was taken from a man aged 45-65 years in good health. The CDR3 DNA reads as TGTGCCAGCAGCCGAAGAGCTGAAGCTTTCTTT. Its translation is CASSRRAEAFF.